The sequence of this TCR beta chain was determined in a study of Graves' ophthalmopathy and Graves' hyperthyroidism. Study conclusions and caveats: A roughly 81% specificity and about 88% sensitivity were achieved by a 13-signature model that separated ophthalmopathy from stable hyperthyroidism. Also, most clonotypes expanded in the thyroid above 0.001 frequency appeared in blood.

The CDR3 is made up of 13 amino acids. Germline trimming cut 9 bases from V and 4 bases from J; bases unmatched to any gene: 5. Per germline, CDR1 ENHRY and CDR2 SYGVKD. Eligible hyperthyroidism cases comprised new diagnoses of under 2 months' duration in individuals aged 18 to 65. This clonotype was detected ten times or more. What it binds is unknown. The sequenced template was RNA, covering the TCR beta CDR3 region. HTBI primers were used in a first-round RT-PCR, which preceded a second-round multiplex PCR. In TCRdb, the multiplex PCR reads were re-called with MiXCR into one record per CDR3 protein. The table records around 1.1 million distinct CDR3 sequences, about 38% of them present only once.

The V and J genes are TRBV10-3 and TRBJ2-7; the match to TRBD1 covers 11 bases. The receptor comes from an adult man with Graves' hyperthyroidism. The sample was peripheral blood or thyroid tissue (not recorded which). The CDR3 sequence is CAIDGQGAYEQYF. The CDR3, as DNA: TGTGCCATTGATGGACAGGGGGCTTACGAGCAGTACTTC.